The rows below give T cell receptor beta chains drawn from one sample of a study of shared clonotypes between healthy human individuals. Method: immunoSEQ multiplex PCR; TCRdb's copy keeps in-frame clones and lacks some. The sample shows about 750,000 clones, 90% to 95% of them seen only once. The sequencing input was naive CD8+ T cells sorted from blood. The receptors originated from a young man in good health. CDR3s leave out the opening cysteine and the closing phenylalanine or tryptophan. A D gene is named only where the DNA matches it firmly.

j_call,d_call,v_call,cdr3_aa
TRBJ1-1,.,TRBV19,ASSIGAFGGLAAEAF
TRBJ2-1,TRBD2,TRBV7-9,ASRTSGTNKHEQF
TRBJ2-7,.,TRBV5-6,ASSPGTFSYEQY
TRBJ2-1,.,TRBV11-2,ASSLDFDEQF
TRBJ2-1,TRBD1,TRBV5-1,ASSHRGFLYNEQF
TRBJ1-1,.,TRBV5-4,ASSEGGLNTEAF
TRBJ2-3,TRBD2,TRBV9,ASSGVAGGPSDTQY
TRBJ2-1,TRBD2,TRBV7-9,ASSLGLAGATNEQF
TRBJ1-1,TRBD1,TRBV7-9,ASSLAGTANTEAF
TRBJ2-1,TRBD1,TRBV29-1,SVEEIDRVPPYNEQF
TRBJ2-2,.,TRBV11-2,ASSLGVYRTSYRPGELF
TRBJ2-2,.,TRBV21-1,ARGTSGSPGELF
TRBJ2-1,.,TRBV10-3,AIGSREARPGDNEQF
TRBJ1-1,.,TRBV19,ASSIYGTNTEAF
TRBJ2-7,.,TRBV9,ASNLQGPRNEQY
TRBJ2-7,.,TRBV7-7,ASSLRIGAVEQY
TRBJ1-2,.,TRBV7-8,ASSSKLTENYGYT
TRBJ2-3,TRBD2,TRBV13,ASSFSGLAGTDTQY
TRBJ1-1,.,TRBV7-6,ASSPPGALTGDTEAF
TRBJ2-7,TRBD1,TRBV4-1,ASSQVGQGLYEQY
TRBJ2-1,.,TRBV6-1,ASRPGTRNEQF
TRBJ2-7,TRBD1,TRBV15,ATSRDRDRGSEQY
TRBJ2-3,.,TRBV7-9,ASSLQVTDTQY
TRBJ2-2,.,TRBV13,ASSPSIAGIANTGELF
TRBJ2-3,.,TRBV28,ASSFYVETDTQY
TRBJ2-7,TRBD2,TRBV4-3,ASSQDTPQREGDEQY
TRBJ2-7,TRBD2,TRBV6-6,ASSYSREGLDEQY
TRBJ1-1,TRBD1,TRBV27,ASSSGGQGPF
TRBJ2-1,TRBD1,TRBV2,ASRGQHYNEQF
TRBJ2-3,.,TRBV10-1,ASSDAGLTDTQY
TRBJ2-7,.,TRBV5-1,ASSLAVGDEQY
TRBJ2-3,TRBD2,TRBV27,ASSFGLAGTDTQY
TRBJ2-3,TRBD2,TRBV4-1,ASSLRLAGGFTDTQY
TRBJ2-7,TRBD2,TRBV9,ASSPGTSGYTSYEQY
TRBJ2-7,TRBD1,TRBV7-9,ASSYKTGVPYEQY
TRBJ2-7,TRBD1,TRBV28,ASSFFPSGTGAYEQY
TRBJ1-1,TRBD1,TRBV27,ASSLTGAAEAF
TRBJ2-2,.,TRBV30,AWNTRRVNTGELF
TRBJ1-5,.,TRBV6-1,ASSEVVGGRNQPQH
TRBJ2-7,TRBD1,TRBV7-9,ASSHTDRVYGYEQY
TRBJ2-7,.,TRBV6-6,ASSQSATYEQY
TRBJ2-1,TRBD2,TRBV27,ASTPRPPGTSGRANNEQF
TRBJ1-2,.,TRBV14,ASSQDDGTNYGYT
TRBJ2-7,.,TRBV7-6,ASSFGAPSVNEQY
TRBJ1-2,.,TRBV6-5,ASSYWVDGYT
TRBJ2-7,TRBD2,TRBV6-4,ASSAFAGGYEQY
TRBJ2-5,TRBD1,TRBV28,ASSLPLTGVQETQY